The present T cell receptor (beta chain) was sequenced within a study of long-term antiretroviral therapy in people with HIV. Notes on the study in general: The repertoire was dominated at all time points by clones expanded before ART. Repertoires in HIV (unlike those of controls) had narrower CDR3 length ranges.

The sample holds one count of this clone. The antigen remains unidentified. All donors provided no fewer than one pre-ART and no fewer than two post-ART PBMC samples. Survey-level immunoSEQ v3.0 assays were run. This table comes from immunoSEQ multiplex PCR, and its TCRdb copy is limited to in-frame clones, with some not included. The sample lists approximately 29,000 clones; about 90% were seen once. This CDR3 is 19 amino acids long. This specimen consisted of unsorted PBMCs, obtained 1.1 years after starting antiretroviral therapy. This receptor was obtained from a man aged 18-30 years with HIV. J is TRBJ2-1 and V is TRBV1; the table's TRBD2 call for D was not verified on the DNA. TRBV1 represents a pseudogene. The CDR3 coding sequence is TGCACCAGCAGCCAAGGCCCGGAGGCTAGCGGGAACCTTGGGGATGAGCAGTTCTTC. Translation: CTSSQGPEASGNLGDEQFF.